The clone carrying this TCR beta chain came up once. The data originate from a study of blood T cell repertoires in COVID-19. Study summary: The United States, Italy and Spain were the sources of the acute and convalescent COVID-19 samples.

The germline V gene has CDR1 SGHDT and CDR2 YYEEEE. There are 17 residues in the CDR3. Deletions cut 1 base from V and 0 bases from J, with 16 bases between. In the original workflow: Reference gene primer amplification gave nucleated cell count estimates. Generated by immunoSEQ multiplex PCR, the TCRdb table keeps only in-frame clones and is missing some. The DNA gave D and trimming, while V, J and clone size come from that table. The sample lists approximately 54,000 clones, more than 90% occurring once. The specimen sequenced was peripheral blood. This sequence joins TRBV5-6 and TRBJ1-1; weak D call: TRBD1 (6 bases). The TCR originated in a man aged 50-59 years with acute or convalescent COVID-19. This chain's CDR3 is CASSLWRGRGMNTEAFF. The CDR3 nucleotides read TGTGCCAGCAGCTTGTGGCGGGGGAGGGGGATGAACACTGAAGCTTTCTTT.